The clone carrying this TCR beta chain was observed at least ten times. The antigen is undetermined. Overall study findings and caveats: Tumor Treg TCRs overlapped most with tumor naive CD4+ cells. Tumor memory CD4+ T cell TCR gene usage was found to cluster with blood and lymph node memory CD4+ cells and with lymph node naive CD4+ cells.

Constant-region reverse primers amplified full-length variable regions, followed by semi-nested Nested Universal Primer A PCR. TCRdb reprocessed the 5' RACE reads with MiXCR, giving one entry per CDR3 protein. The data hold 55,000 to 70,000 distinct CDR3 sequences, with 28% observed a single time. Germline CDR1 is DFQATT and CDR2 is SNEGSKA (reference sequence). The CDR3 spans 12 residues. With 6 bases clipped from V and 5 bases from J, the junction kept 2 bases outside the gene matches. The chain employs TRBV20-1 and TRBJ2-1; 9 nucleotides align to TRBD2. Sequencing was carried out using tumor-infiltrating memory CD4+ T cells sorted from the breast tumor. Regarding subset: memory CD4+ T cells, CD4+CD45RO+CD25-. This TCR derives from a female donor with breast cancer. The CDR3 sequence: CSAGLANNEQFF. The CDR3 bases are TGCAGTGCGGGACTAGCAAACAATGAGCAGTTCTTC.